Listed below are T cell receptor beta chains from one sample, sequenced in a study of blood T cell repertoires in COVID-19. Measured with immunoSEQ multiplex PCR; TCRdb has only the in-frame clones, and not every one. The sample has some 170,000 clones, roughly nine tenths seen once. The source material was peripheral blood. The receptors were sampled from a man aged 60 to 69 with active or convalescent COVID-19. CDR3s include the opening cysteine and the closing phenylalanine or tryptophan. Fields, in order: V gene, clone size, J gene, D gene, CDR3 protein, CDR3 DNA. A D gene is named only where the DNA matches it firmly. Clone size is not always given. Where it is, it says once, few, many or a class for expanded clones.

TRBV30	NA	TRBJ1-2	NA	CAWSVLRMRADFLF	TGTGCCTGGAGTGTACTAAGAATGAGGGCGGACTTTCTCTTC
TRBV15	once	TRBJ2-4	NA	CATSRDPGDIQYF	TGTGCCACCAGCAGAGACCCAGGGGACATTCAGTACTTC
TRBV27	once	TRBJ1-3	NA	CASSLQGNTIYF	TGTGCCAGCAGTCTCCAGGGAAACACCATATATTTT
TRBV15	NA	TRBJ1-6	TRBD1	CATSRSGTGASPLHF	TGTGCCACCAGCAGATCGGGAACAGGGGCTTCACCCCTCCACTTT
TRBV6-5	NA	TRBJ1-4	NA	CASSYSGGSREKLFF	TGTGCCAGCAGTTACTCGGGTGGATCGAGGGAAAAACTGTTTTTT
TRBV18	NA	TRBJ1-3	NA	CASSPGAFSGNTIYF	TGTGCCAGCTCACCGGGGGCGTTCTCTGGAAACACCATATATTTT
TRBV19	once	TRBJ1-2	TRBD1	CASSSGTGGAYGYTF	TGTGCCAGTAGTTCCGGGACAGGGGGTGCCTATGGCTACACCTTC
TRBV5-5	few	TRBJ1-5	NA	CASSVTGAEDQPQHF	TGTGCCAGCAGCGTAACGGGAGCCGAGGACCAGCCCCAGCATTTT
TRBV6-5	NA	TRBJ1-1	NA	CASPDGVFTEAFF	TGTGCCAGCCCGGACGGGGTATTCACTGAAGCTTTCTTT
TRBV6-1	NA	TRBJ2-7	NA	CASSELGRGIGYEQYF	TGTGCCAGCAGTGAACTCGGGCGGGGTATAGGCTACGAGCAGTACTTC
TRBV10-2	NA	TRBJ1-2	NA	CASSESRQAYGYTF	TGCGCCAGCAGTGAGTCTCGACAAGCATATGGCTACACCTTC
TRBV27	NA	TRBJ1-1	NA	CASSLLTIQDEAFF	TGTGCCAGCAGTTTATTGACAATTCAAGATGAAGCTTTCTTT
TRBV19	NA	TRBJ1-5	NA	CASSIGGGGSNQPQHF	TGTGCCAGTAGTATCGGGGGGGGTGGAAGCAATCAGCCCCAGCATTTT
TRBV19	NA	TRBJ1-1	NA	CASIRRGMNTEAFF	TGTGCCAGTATTCGGCGGGGCATGAACACTGAAGCTTTCTTT
TRBV18	NA	TRBJ2-7	NA	CASSPMGPFGQYF	TGTGCCAGCTCTCCCATGGGCCCCTTTGGGCAGTACTTC
TRBV6-6	NA	TRBJ1-5	NA	CASSYLDQPQHF	TGTGCCAGCAGTTACCTAGATCAGCCCCAGCATTTT